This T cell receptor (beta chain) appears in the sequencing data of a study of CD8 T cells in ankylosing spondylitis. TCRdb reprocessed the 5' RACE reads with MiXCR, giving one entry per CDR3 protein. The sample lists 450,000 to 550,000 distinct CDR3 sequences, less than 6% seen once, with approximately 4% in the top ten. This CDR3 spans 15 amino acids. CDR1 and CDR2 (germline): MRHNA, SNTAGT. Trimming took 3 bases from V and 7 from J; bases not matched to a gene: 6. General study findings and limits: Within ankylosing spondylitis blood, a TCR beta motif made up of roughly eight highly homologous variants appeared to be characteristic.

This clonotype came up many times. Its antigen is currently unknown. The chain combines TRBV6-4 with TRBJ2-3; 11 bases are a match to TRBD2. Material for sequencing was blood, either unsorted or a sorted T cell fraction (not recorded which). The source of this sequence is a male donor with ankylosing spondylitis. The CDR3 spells CASSEASGGTYTQYF. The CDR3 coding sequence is TGTGCCAGCAGTGAGGCTAGCGGGGGGACTTATACGCAGTATTTT.